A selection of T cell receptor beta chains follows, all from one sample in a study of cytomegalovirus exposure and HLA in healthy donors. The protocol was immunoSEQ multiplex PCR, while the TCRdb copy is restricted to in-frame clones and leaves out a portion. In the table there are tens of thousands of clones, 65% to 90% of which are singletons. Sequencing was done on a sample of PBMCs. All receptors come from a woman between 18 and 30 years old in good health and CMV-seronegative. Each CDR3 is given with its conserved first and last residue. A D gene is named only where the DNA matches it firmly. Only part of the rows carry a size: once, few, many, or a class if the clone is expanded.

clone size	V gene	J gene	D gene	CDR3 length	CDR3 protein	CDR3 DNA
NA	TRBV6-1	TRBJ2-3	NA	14	CASTQGVSTDTQYF	TGTGCCAGCACCCAAGGAGTGAGCACAGATACGCAGTATTTT
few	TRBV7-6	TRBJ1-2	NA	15	CASSLQPDTLVGYTF	TGTGCCAGCAGCCTACAGCCTGACACACTGGTCGGCTACACCTTC
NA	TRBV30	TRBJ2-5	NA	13	CASLRDNQETQYF	TGTGCCTCTCTCCGGGACAACCAAGAGACCCAGTACTTC
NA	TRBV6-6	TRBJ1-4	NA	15	CASREPGMANEKLFF	TGTGCCAGCAGGGAACCGGGTATGGCTAATGAAAAACTGTTTTTT
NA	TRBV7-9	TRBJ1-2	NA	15	CASSFGQNPNYGYTF	TGTGCCAGCAGCTTCGGACAAAATCCTAACTATGGCTACACCTTC
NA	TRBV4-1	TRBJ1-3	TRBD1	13	CASSHRGENTIYF	TGCGCCAGCAGCCACAGGGGGGAGAACACCATATATTTT
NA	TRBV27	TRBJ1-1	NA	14	CASSPRGRTTEAFF	TGTGCCAGCAGTCCCCGAGGTCGAACCACTGAAGCTTTCTTT
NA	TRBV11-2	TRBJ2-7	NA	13	CASSPAGAREQYF	TGTGCCAGCAGCCCTGCGGGGGCACGGGAGCAGTACTTC
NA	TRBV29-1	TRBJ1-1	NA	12	CSIQRGNTEAFF	TGCAGCATCCAAAGGGGGAACACTGAAGCTTTCTTT
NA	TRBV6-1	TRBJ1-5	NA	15	CASSTEPRGNQPQHF	TGTGCCAGCAGTACAGAGCCTAGAGGGAATCAGCCCCAGCATTTT
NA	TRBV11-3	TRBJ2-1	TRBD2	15	CASSLVAGAWNEQFF	TGTGCCAGCAGCTTAGTAGCGGGAGCATGGAATGAGCAGTTCTTC
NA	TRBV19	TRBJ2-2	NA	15	CASSISTAPAGELFF	TGTGCCAGTAGTATATCCACAGCCCCAGCCGGGGAGCTGTTTTTT
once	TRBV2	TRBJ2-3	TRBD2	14	CASSERLAGGTQYF	TGTGCCAGCAGTGAACGACTAGCGGGAGGTACGCAGTATTTT
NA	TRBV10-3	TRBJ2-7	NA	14	CAIAAGADSYEQYF	TGTGCCATTGCTGCGGGGGCCGACTCCTACGAGCAGTACTTC
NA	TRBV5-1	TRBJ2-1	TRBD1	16	CASSLFGDRVKSEQFF	TGCGCCAGCAGCTTGTTCGGGGACAGGGTAAAGAGTGAGCAGTTCTTC
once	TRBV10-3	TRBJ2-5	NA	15	CAISGGRDIQETQYF	TGTGCCATCAGTGGTGGCCGGGACATCCAAGAGACCCAGTACTTC
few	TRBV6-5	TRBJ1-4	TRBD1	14	CASSFDRGSEKLFF	TGTGCCAGCAGCTTCGACAGGGGCTCAGAAAAACTGTTTTTT
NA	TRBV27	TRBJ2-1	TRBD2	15	CASSSGRVTYNEQFF	TGTGCCAGCAGTAGCGGGAGGGTTACCTACAATGAGCAGTTCTTC
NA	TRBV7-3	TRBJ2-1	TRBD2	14	CASSSGAGGNEQFF	TGTGCCAGCAGCTCGGGAGCGGGAGGCAATGAGCAGTTCTTC
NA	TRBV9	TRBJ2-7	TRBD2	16	CASSVGQLAGIYEQYF	TGTGCCAGCAGCGTTGGGCAGCTAGCGGGAATCTACGAGCAGTACTTC
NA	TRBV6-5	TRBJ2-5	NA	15	CASSPPQGRGETQYF	TGTGCCAGCAGCCCCCCACAGGGCCGAGGGGAGACCCAGTACTTC
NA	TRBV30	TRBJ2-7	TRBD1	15	CAWRGPGQGACEQYF	TGTGCCTGGAGGGGTCCGGGGCAGGGGGCTTGCGAGCAGTACTTC
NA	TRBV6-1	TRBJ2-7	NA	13	CASSARTDYEQYF	TGTGCCAGCAGTGCCAGGACAGACTACGAGCAGTACTTC
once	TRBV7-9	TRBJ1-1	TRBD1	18	CASSLGRGQGIMNTEAFF	TGTGCCAGCAGCTTGGGTAGAGGACAGGGCATCATGAACACTGAAGCTTTCTTT
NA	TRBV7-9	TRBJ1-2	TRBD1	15	CASSLGTGTNYGYTF	TGTGCCAGCAGCTTAGGGACAGGGACTAACTATGGCTACACCTTC